Each of the 24 T cell receptor beta chains below was sequenced from the same sample in a study of blood T cell repertoires in COVID-19. The repertoire was sequenced with immunoSEQ multiplex PCR; TCRdb's copy has only in-frame clones and lacks some. Among roughly 170,000 clones, more than 80% were seen once, and the ten largest hold roughly 6.8%. The sequenced sample was peripheral blood. Every receptor here comes from a human donor in a cohort sampled during active COVID-19.

CDR3 nucleotides: TGTGCCAGCAGTTCGACCTACAGGGGTGAGCAGTTCTTC. As protein: CASSSTYRGEQFF. V is TRBV27 and J is TRBJ2-1, with TRBD1 identical over 7 bases. Germline V gene lookup returns CDR1 MNHEY and CDR2 SMNVEV (reference sequence). The ends lost 4 bases at V and 9 bases at J; junction bases unmatched: 6. The CDR3 is 13 residues long.

The J gene is TRBJ1-1, the V gene TRBV3-1 (or the pseudogene TRBV3-2), with TRBD1 identical over 9 bases. Germline CDR1 reads LGHDT; CDR2 reads YNNKEL (reference sequence). Trimming took 2 bases from V and 10 from J; bases not matched to a gene: 5. The CDR3 has 13 residues. CDR3 amino acids: CASSQKQGARAFF. The DNA for the CDR3 is TGTGCCAGCAGCCAAAAACAGGGGGCGAGAGCTTTCTTT.

The genes are TRBV30 and TRBJ1-1, with D unresolved. Germline assignment: CDR1 GTSNPN and CDR2 SVGIG (reference sequence). Trimming removed 3 bases at V and 4 bases at J, with 12 bases between. This CDR3 contains 13 residues. The CDR3 reads CAWSQNEATEAFF. Here the CDR3 DNA reads TGTGCCTGGAGCCAAAATGAGGCCACTGAAGCTTTCTTT.

This chain uses TRBV29-1 with TRBJ1-1, with 9 bases that match TRBD1. CDR1 is SQVTM, CDR2 ANQGSEA, per germline. The CDR3 has 14 residues. The junction had 9 bases not matched to a gene; V was cut back by 7 bases and J by 3 bases. Here the CDR3 DNA reads TGCAGCGCCTCCTTGACAGGGGGTGACACTGAAGCTTTCTTT. It codes for CSASLTGGDTEAFF.

The chain employs TRBV7-2 and TRBJ1-2; 8 bases align to TRBD1. Trimming at V came to 5 bases and at J to 5 bases, leaving 7 bases not matched to a gene. CDR1 and CDR2 (germline): SGHTA, FQGNSA. The CDR3 extends over 14 amino acids. The CDR3 nucleotides are TGTGCCAGCAGCAAGCTACAGGGGGGGTATGGCTACACCTTC. Amino acid sequence: CASSKLQGGYGYTF.

CDR3 residues: CASSQVGQAYGYTF. For the CDR3, the DNA is TGCGCCAGCAGCCAAGTTGGGCAGGCCTATGGCTACACCTTC. This chain joins TRBV4-1 and TRBJ1-2; D gene unclear. V lost 1 base to trimming and J lost 4 bases, with 10 bases between them. The CDR3 is made up of 14 amino acids. Germline values: CDR1 MGHRA, CDR2 YSYEKL.

The chain has TRBV6-6 and TRBJ1-2, with 9 bases aligning to TRBD1. In germline, CDR1 is MNHNY, CDR2 SVGAGI (reference sequence). V shed 6 bases, J shed 8 bases, and the junction held 7 bases outside the gene matches. This CDR3 is built from 13 residues. CDR3 sequence: CASRQGAGEGYTF. CDR3 DNA sequence: TGTGCCAGCAGACAGGGGGCGGGAGAGGGCTACACCTTC.

The V gene is TRBV7-9, the J gene TRBJ2-1, with TRBD1 matching over 8 bases. V shed 6 bases, J shed 2 bases, and the junction held 6 bases outside the gene matches. Germline CDR1 and CDR2: SEHNR and FQNEAQ (reference sequence). The length of the CDR3 is 15 residues. CDR3 sequence reads: CASRKDRVAYNEQFF. Written as DNA, the CDR3 is TGTGCCAGCAGAAAGGACAGGGTCGCCTACAATGAGCAGTTCTTC.

Comment on this clone: One end of the junction varies from germline; a read error may be responsible. The gene calls are TRBV5-6 and TRBJ1-3, with D possibly matching TRBD1 (6 bases). The CDR3 runs 14 residues. Germline CDR1 is SGHDT and CDR2 is YYEEEE. The chain's CDR3 is CASSLGTLGNTIYF. In DNA, the CDR3 is TGTGCCAGCAGTTTGGGGACACTGGGAAACACCATATATTTT.

The rearrangement links TRBV24-1 to TRBJ2-3; 9 bases map to TRBD2. The CDR3 has 20 residues. Germline assignment: CDR1 KGHDR and CDR2 SFDVKD. J gave up 5 bases and V 3 bases, and 20 bases lay outside the gene matches. CDR3 amino acids: CATSDPRTGLAHRMRDTQYF. CDR3 in DNA: TGTGCCACCAGTGATCCTCGCACGGGACTAGCACATCGGATGCGAGATACGCAGTATTTT.

V usage is TRBV20-1 and J usage is TRBJ2-5, with 10 bases lining up with TRBD1. This CDR3 contains 14 residues. Germline lookup yields CDR1 DFQATT and CDR2 SNEGSKA (reference sequence). V was clipped by 3 bases and J by 6 bases; unmatched bases: 7. This chain's CDR3 is CSASRDRGQQTQYF. As DNA, the CDR3 is TGCAGTGCTAGTCGGGACAGGGGCCAGCAGACCCAGTACTTC.

This CDR3 is CASSDRGLNEQYF. DNA of the CDR3: TGTGCCAGCAGTGACAGGGGTCTCAACGAGCAGTACTTC. This chain uses TRBV6-1 with TRBJ2-7; D possibly corresponds to TRBD1 (6 bases). Germline V gene lookup returns CDR1 MNHNS and CDR2 SASEGT. The CDR3 extends over 13 amino acids. Trimming stripped 3 bases from V and 5 bases from J, with 11 bases between.

The V call is TRBV2, the J call TRBJ2-1, with 10 bases lining up with TRBD1. The V and J ends lost 7 bases and 7 bases, in that order; junction bases with no gene match: 10. There are 15 residues in the CDR3. Germline V lookup: CDR1 SNHLY, CDR2 FYNNEI. CDR3 in DNA: TGTGCCAGCAAGAGGACAGGGGGTGATAAAAATGAGCAGTTCTTC. This encodes CASKRTGGDKNEQFF.

V usage is TRBV18 and J usage is TRBJ1-1; 10 bases map to TRBD1. This CDR3 has 15 residues. Losses at the gene ends were 8 bases for V and 3 bases for J; bases not matched to a gene: 9. CDR1 and CDR2 (germline): KGHSH, LQKENI. CDR3 amino acids: CASTFPGTGDTEAFF. For the CDR3, the DNA is TGTGCCAGCACATTCCCCGGGACAGGGGACACTGAAGCTTTCTTT.

This chain joins TRBV6-2 or TRBV6-3 and TRBJ1-3; no definite D call. Trimming took off 5 bases at V and 3 bases at J, with 14 bases between the two ends. The V gene's germline CDR1 is MNHEY and CDR2 SVGEGT. The CDR3 is made up of 15 amino acids. This chain's CDR3 is CASSRPQVDGNTIYF. CDR3 sequence (DNA): TGTGCCAGCAGTCGACCCCAGGTTGATGGAAACACCATATATTTT.

The gene calls are TRBV14 and TRBJ1-2, with a possible D match to TRBD1 (6 bases). The CDR3 contains 15 residues. Trimming removed 2 bases at V and 4 bases at J, with 14 bases between. CDR1 is SGHDN, CDR2 FVKESK, per germline. The CDR3, as DNA: TGTGCCAGCAGCCAACTACAGGGTCCGGGCTATGGCTACACCTTC. This encodes CASSQLQGPGYGYTF. The variable domain in full, with the rest retrieved from reference TRBV14 and TRBJ1-2, is EAGVTQFPSHSVIEKGQTVTLRCDPISGHDNLYWYRRVMGKEIKFLLHFVKESKQDESGMPNNRFLAERTGGTYSTLKVQPAELEDSGVYFCASSQLQGPGYGYTFGSGTRLTVV.

The J gene is TRBJ1-5, the V gene TRBV2; D might be TRBD1 (6 bases). Trimming took 6 bases from V and 0 from J, leaving 9 bases between them. Germline V gene lookup returns CDR1 SNHLY and CDR2 FYNNEI. The CDR3 consists of 14 residues. The CDR3 region has the DNA TGTGCCAGCAGAGGGGGTTATAGCAATCAGCCCCAGCATTTT. Encoded protein: CASRGGYSNQPQHF.

The chain joins TRBV21-1 to TRBJ1-4. TRBV21-1 is classified as a pseudogene. CDR3 length equals 15 residues. In DNA form, the CDR3 reads TGTGCCAGCAGCAAAGGAGCAGGAGGGGATGAAAAACTGTTTTTT. Translated: CASSKGAGGDEKLFF.

This clone has just one count. This chain uses TRBV7-9 with TRBJ1-1; the match to TRBD1 covers 11 bases. There are 16 residues in the CDR3. In germline, CDR1 is SEHNR, CDR2 FQNEAQ (reference sequence). V trimming: 5 bases; J trimming: 3 bases; junction bases outside the gene matches: 8. The DNA of the CDR3 is TGTGCCAGCAGCGTGGGACAGGGGGTTATGGACACTGAAGCTTTCTTT. Its protein product is CASSVGQGVMDTEAFF.

The chain links TRBV27 to TRBJ2-1; D is possibly TRBD2 (5 bases). V was cut by 0 bases and J by 6 bases, with 6 bases left in between. This CDR3 region has 13 residues. From germline, CDR1 is MNHEY and CDR2 SMNVEV (reference sequence). This CDR3 is CASSLSSGNEQFF. For the CDR3, the DNA is TGTGCCAGCAGTTTATCGAGCGGCAATGAGCAGTTCTTC.

This sequence joins TRBV7-2 and TRBJ2-3; 9 positions match TRBD2. J gave up 6 bases and V 1 base, and 11 bases lay outside the gene matches. The CDR3 runs to 17 residues. The germline V gene has CDR1 SGHTA and CDR2 FQGNSA. The CDR3, as DNA: TGTGCCAGCAGCTTAGGGCCTATGGCGGGGGGGGTGGATACGCAGTATTTT. This sequence encodes CASSLGPMAGGVDTQYF.

V usage is TRBV30 and J usage is TRBJ1-2; the D is unclear. The CDR3 is 15 amino acids. The germline CDR1 and CDR2 sequences are GTSNPN and SVGIG (reference sequence). Between the trimmed V and J ends, which lost 0 bases and 1 base, there was a span of 12 bases. CDR3 sequence reads: CAWSVRRLDNYGYTF. Here the CDR3 DNA reads TGTGCCTGGAGTGTACGTAGACTGGATAACTATGGCTACACCTTC.

The table lists this clone with a count of one. The chain is built from TRBV18 and TRBJ1-1, with a weak D call TRBD1 (5 bases). The CDR3 sequence is 15 residues long. The V gene's germline CDR1 is KGHSH and CDR2 LQKENI. V was trimmed by 4 bases and J by 1 base, leaving 13 bases between them. CDR3 coding DNA: TGTGCCAGCTCACGAGTAGGCAGGGAGAACACTGAAGCTTTCTTT. This translates into CASSRVGRENTEAFF.

This clone appeared a few times. The chain links TRBV7-9 to TRBJ2-1, with 11 bases that match TRBD2. Germline lookup yields CDR1 SEHNR and CDR2 FQNEAQ (reference sequence). CDR3 length: 17 residues. V lost 5 bases, J lost 9 bases, and 15 bases stayed unmatched. This CDR3 reads CASSPPGGLAVLSEQFF. The CDR3 region has the DNA TGTGCCAGCAGCCCTCCCGGGGGACTAGCGGTTTTGAGTGAGCAGTTCTTC. Full variable domain (remainder filled in from reference TRBV7-9 and TRBJ2-1): DTGVSQNPRHKITKRGQNVTFRCDPISEHNRLYWYRQTLGQGPEFLTYFQNEAQLEKSRLLSDRFSAERPKGSFSTLEIQRTEQGDSAMYLCASSPPGGLAVLSEQFFGPGTRLTVL.